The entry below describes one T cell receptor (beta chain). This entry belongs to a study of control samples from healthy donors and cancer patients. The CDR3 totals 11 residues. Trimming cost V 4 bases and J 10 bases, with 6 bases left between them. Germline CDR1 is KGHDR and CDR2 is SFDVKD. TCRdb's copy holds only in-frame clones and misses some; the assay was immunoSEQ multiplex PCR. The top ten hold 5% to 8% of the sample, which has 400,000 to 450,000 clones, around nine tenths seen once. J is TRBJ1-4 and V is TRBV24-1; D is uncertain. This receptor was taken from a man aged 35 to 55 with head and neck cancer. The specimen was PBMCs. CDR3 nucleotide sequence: TGTGCCACCAGTGAAGCAGGAAAACTGTTTTTT. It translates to CATSEAGKLFF.